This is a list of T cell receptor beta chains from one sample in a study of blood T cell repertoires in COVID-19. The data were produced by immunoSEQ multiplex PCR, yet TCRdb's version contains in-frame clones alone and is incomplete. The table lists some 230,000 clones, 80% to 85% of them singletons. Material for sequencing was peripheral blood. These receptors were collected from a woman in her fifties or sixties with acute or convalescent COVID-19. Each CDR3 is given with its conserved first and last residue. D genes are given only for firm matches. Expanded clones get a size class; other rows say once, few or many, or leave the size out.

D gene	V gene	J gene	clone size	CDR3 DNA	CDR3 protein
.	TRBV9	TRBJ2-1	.	TGTGCCAGCACGGTAGGGGAAATATCCTACAATGAGCAGTTCTTC	CASTVGEISYNEQFF
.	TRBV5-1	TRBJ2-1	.	TGCGCCAGCAGCTTGGTAGGGGCGGGGGCCCTGGGGAATGAGCAGTTCTTC	CASSLVGAGALGNEQFF
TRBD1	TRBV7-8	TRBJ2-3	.	TGTGCCAGCAGCTTAACTCAGGGGGTTACAGATACGCAGTATTTT	CASSLTQGVTDTQYF
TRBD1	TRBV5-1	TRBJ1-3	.	TGCGCCAGCAGCTTGCAGGGGGTCCTAGGAGGAAACACCATATATTTT	CASSLQGVLGGNTIYF
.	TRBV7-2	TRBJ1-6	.	TGTGCCAGCAGTATATCTCTAGATTCACCCCTCCACTTT	CASSISLDSPLHF
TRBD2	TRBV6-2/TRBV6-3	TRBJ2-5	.	TGTGCCAGCAGTTACACAAGACTAGCGGGGGACCAAGAGACCCAGTACTTC	CASSYTRLAGDQETQYF
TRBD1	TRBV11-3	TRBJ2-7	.	TGTGCCAGCAGCAGCGGAGGGACAGGGCCCTACGAGCAGTACTTC	CASSSGGTGPYEQYF
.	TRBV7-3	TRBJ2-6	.	TGTGCCAGCAGCTTACACTCTGGGGCCAACGTCCTGACTTTC	CASSLHSGANVLTF
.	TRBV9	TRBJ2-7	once	TGTGCCAGCAGCCAAGGAGCCGAGCAGTACTTC	CASSQGAEQYF
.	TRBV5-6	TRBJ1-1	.	TGTGCCAGCAGCTTTTTCAGTTCTGAAGCTTTCTTT	CASSFFSSEAFF
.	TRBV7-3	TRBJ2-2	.	TGTGCCAGCAGCCAGGGAAACACCGGGGAGCTGTTTTTT	CASSQGNTGELFF
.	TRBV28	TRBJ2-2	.	TGTGCCAGCAGTTTGGGGCTCGGGGAGCTGTTTTTT	CASSLGLGELFF
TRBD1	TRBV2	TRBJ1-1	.	TGTGCCAGCGGGGGGACAGTCGCTTTCTTT	CASGGTVAFF
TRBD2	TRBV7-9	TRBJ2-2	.	TGTGCCAGCAGCTTAATCCCGGCGGGGGCGAACACCGGGGAGCTGTTTTTT	CASSLIPAGANTGELFF
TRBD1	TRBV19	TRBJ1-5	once	TGTGCCACACAGGGGCAGGTTGGTCAGCCCCAGCATTTT	CATQGQVGQPQHF
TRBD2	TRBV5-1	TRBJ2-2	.	TGCGCCAGCAGCTTCACCGGACTAGCGCCGAACACCGGGGAGCTGTTTTTT	CASSFTGLAPNTGELFF
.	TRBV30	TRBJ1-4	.	TGTGCCTGGAGTGATTCCCGACTGCGAAATGAAAAACTGTTTTTT	CAWSDSRLRNEKLFF
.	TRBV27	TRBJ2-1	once	TGTGCCAGCAGAGCCGATTACTTGGATGAGCAGTTCTTC	CASRADYLDEQFF
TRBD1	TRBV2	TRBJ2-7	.	TGTGCCAGCAGTAAACCGGGACAGGGGGAATGGCAGTACTTC	CASSKPGQGEWQYF
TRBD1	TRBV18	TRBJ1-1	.	TGTGCCAGCTCACCACTCGGGACAGGCGACACTGAAGCTTTCTTT	CASSPLGTGDTEAFF
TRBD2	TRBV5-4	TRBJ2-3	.	TGTGCCAGCAGCTCCCGGACTAGCATAGATACGCAGTATTTT	CASSSRTSIDTQYF
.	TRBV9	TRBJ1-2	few	TGTGCCAGCAGCCCCCTGACAGGAACGCCCTATGGCTACACCTTC	CASSPLTGTPYGYTF